This T cell receptor (beta chain) was documented in a study of early T cells in non-severe SARS-CoV-2 infection. General study results and limits: VDJdb matches were skewed toward anti-spike CD8 T cell responses.

Individual cDNA molecules received unique molecular identifiers. TCRdb processed the 5' RACE reads anew with MiXCR; each CDR3 protein has one entry. Of 20,000 to 25,000 distinct CDR3 sequences listed, 5% to 6% are singletons. Concerning this clonotype itself: The antigen is undetermined.

Trimming took 1 base from V and 15 from J; bases not matched to a gene: 8. This CDR3 is built from 14 residues. The chain uses TRBV12-3 or TRBV12-4 and TRBJ1-6; 8 nucleotides line up with TRBD1. The material sequenced was whole blood, taken at baseline. The TCR sequence derives from an adult who was a healthcare worker with PCR-confirmed SARS-CoV-2 infection or an uninfected control (not recorded which). DNA of the CDR3: TGTGCCAGCAGTTTAGGGCAGGGGGCTTCTCACCTCCACTTT. Amino acids: CASSLGQGASHLHF.